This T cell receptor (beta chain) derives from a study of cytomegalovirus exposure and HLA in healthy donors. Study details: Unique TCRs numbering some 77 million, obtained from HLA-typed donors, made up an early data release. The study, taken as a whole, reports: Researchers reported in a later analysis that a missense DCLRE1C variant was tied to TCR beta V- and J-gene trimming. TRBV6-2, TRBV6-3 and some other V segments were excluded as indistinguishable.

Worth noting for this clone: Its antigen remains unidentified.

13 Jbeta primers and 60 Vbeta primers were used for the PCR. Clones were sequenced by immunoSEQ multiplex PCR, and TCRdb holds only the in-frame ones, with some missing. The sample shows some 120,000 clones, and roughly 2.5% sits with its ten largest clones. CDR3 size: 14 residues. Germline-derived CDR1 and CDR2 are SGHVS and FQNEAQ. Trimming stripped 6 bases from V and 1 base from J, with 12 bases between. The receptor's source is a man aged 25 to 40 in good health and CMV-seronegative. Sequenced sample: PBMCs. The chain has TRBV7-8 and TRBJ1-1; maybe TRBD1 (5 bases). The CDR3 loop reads CASRAGPPNTEAFF. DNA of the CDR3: TGTGCCAGCAGAGCGGGACCCCCGAACACTGAAGCTTTCTTT.